This paragraph covers one T cell receptor beta chain sequence. The data stem from a study of blood T cell repertoires in COVID-19. Turning to the study itself: Material from acute and convalescent COVID-19 was sourced from the United States, Italy and Spain. PBMCs, B-cell-depleted T cells, or T cells were the source of the cDNA or gDNA that made up the material.

This CDR3 contains 16 residues. Germline CDR1 SNHLY, CDR2 FYNNEI. V lost 3 bases, J lost 4 bases, and 1 base stayed unmatched. As handled by the study authors: Reference gene primer amplification yielded estimated nucleated cell counts. Some clones are missing from TCRdb's copy, which holds only in-frame ones; the method was immunoSEQ multiplex PCR. V, J and clone size were drawn from that table, and D and trimming were deduced from the DNA. This sample has roughly 60,000 clones; over 80% occur once, and the top ten carry approximately 3.5%. Input material: peripheral blood. This chain joins TRBV2 and TRBJ2-2; the match to TRBD2 covers 14 bases. This TCR was recovered from an elderly woman with acute or convalescent COVID-19. CDR3 region: CASSETSGRATGELFF. As DNA, the CDR3 is TGTGCCAGCAGTGAGACTAGCGGGAGGGCCACCGGGGAGCTGTTTTTT. Combining the CDR3 with reference TRBV2 and TRBJ2-2 gives the whole variable domain EPEVTQTPSHQVTQMGQEVILRCVPISNHLYFYWYRQILGQKVEFLVSFYNNEISEKSEIFDDQFSVERPDGSNFTLKIRSTKLEDSAMYFCASSETSGRATGELFFGEGSRLTVL.